This T cell receptor (beta chain) originates from a study of a mutant IDH1 vaccine in newly diagnosed glioma. For the study at large: With temozolomide cycles, or 4-6 weeks after radiotherapy alone, vaccination was started. Sex among treated patients split 62.5% male, about 40% female; mean age was approximately 40 years.

Of note for this clone: Antigen specificity is unknown.

Sequenced by immunoSEQ multiplex PCR; TCRdb stores in-frame clones only, minus some. Altogether some 25,000 clones are present, around 77% being singletons, with the ten largest covering roughly 9%. The CDR3 extends over 14 amino acids. The V and J ends lost 5 bases and 2 bases, in that order; junction bases with no gene match: 2. Per germline, CDR1 SGHTA and CDR2 FQGNSA. Time point given: week 11, during vaccination. Mutant IDH1 20-mer peptide, at 300 ug, made up each vaccine dose, with topical imiquimod. New WHO grade 3 or 4 astrocytomas that were IDH1-mutant and ATRX-lost occurred in the donors. The source is a woman aged 18-30 years with glioma. The specimen was PBMCs, collected from a glioma patient whose treatment included an IDH1 peptide vaccine. This sequence joins TRBV7-2 and TRBJ2-7, with 11 nucleotides matching TRBD2. Here the CDR3 reads CASSPSGGPYEQYF. Written as DNA, the CDR3 is TGTGCCAGCAGCCCTAGCGGGGGGCCCTACGAGCAGTACTTC.